Listed below are T cell receptor beta chains from one sample, sequenced in a study of blood T cell repertoires in COVID-19. The assay was immunoSEQ multiplex PCR, and TCRdb's table has in-frame clones only and misses some. The profile covers over 60,000 clones, with 70% to 80% appearing a single time and about 20% taken by the ten largest. The sample taken for sequencing was peripheral blood. These receptors came from an elderly man with active or convalescent COVID-19. Both conserved end residues are part of each CDR3. D genes are given only for firm matches. Some rows mark clone size as missing; the rest say once, few, many or name a class of expanded clone.

J | V | size | D | DNA | CDR3
TRBJ1-1 | TRBV28 | once | NA | TGTGCCAGCACCTTGGGGCAAGTGAACACTGAAGCTTTCTTT | CASTLGQVNTEAFF
TRBJ2-1 | TRBV6-5 | NA | TRBD2 | TGTGCCAGCAGCCTAGCGGGAGAGTACAATGAGCAGTTCTTC | CASSLAGEYNEQFF
TRBJ1-1 | TRBV5-4 | once | NA | TGTGCCAGCAGCTTGGCAGGGGCTATGAACACTGAAGCTTTCTTT | CASSLAGAMNTEAFF
TRBJ1-3 | TRBV6-1 | NA | TRBD1 | TGTGCCAGCAGTGCCGGGACAGGGGATAATGGAAACACCATATATTTT | CASSAGTGDNGNTIYF
TRBJ2-5 | TRBV5-6 | NA | TRBD2 | TGTGCCAGCAGCTTGATGGGACTAGCGGGGGGGCAAGAGACCCAGTACTTC | CASSLMGLAGGQETQYF
TRBJ2-2 | TRBV4-3 | NA | TRBD2 | TGCGCCAGCAGCCATATCCTAGCGGGAACATCGAACACCGGGGAGCTGTTTTTT | CASSHILAGTSNTGELFF
TRBJ2-2 | TRBV18 | once | NA | TGTGCCAGCTCACCACCGACTACCGGGGAGCTGTTTTTT | CASSPPTTGELFF
TRBJ2-1 | TRBV10-3 | NA | TRBD2 | TGTGCCATCAGTGAGTCAGCGGGAAGGCCTAGGAGTTCATGGAATGAGCAGTTCTTC | CAISESAGRPRSSWNEQFF
TRBJ1-3 | TRBV3-1/TRBV3-2 | NA | NA | TGTGCCAGCAGCCCCCCAGGGCTTCCCTCTGGAAACACCATATATTTT | CASSPPGLPSGNTIYF
TRBJ1-2 | TRBV19 | many | TRBD1 | TGTGCCAGTGGAGACAGGGTAGCCTATGGCTACACCTTC | CASGDRVAYGYTF
TRBJ2-5 | TRBV4-1 | NA | TRBD1 | TGCGCCAGCAGCCAGTACAGGGGGAAAGAGACCCAGTACTTC | CASSQYRGKETQYF
TRBJ2-3 | TRBV11-2 | NA | TRBD2 | TGTGCCAGCAGCTTAGGGGTAGCGGGGTATACGCAGTATTTT | CASSLGVAGYTQYF
TRBJ2-5 | TRBV3-1/TRBV3-2 | NA | TRBD1 | TGTGCCAGCAGCGGATTTGAGAGGGGGCGTGAGACCCAGTACTTC | CASSGFERGRETQYF
TRBJ1-1 | TRBV19 | few | NA | TGTGCCAGTAGTATGCAGGGATTTGGCACTGAAGCTTTCTTT | CASSMQGFGTEAFF
TRBJ1-3 | TRBV6-2/TRBV6-3 | few | NA | TGTGCCAGCAGCCCTCTCCCCTTACAGGGAAGCTCTGGAAACACCATATATTTT | CASSPLPLQGSSGNTIYF